One sample yielded the 11 T cell receptor beta chains listed below, sequenced in a study of blood T cell repertoires in COVID-19. TCRdb's copy holds only in-frame clones and misses some; the assay was immunoSEQ multiplex PCR. The sample holds 95,000 to 150,000 clones; more than 75% are singletons and the top ten take 7.5% to 8%. Sequencing was carried out using peripheral blood. The receptors come from a man between 50 and 59 years old with acute or convalescent COVID-19.

The chain couples TRBV7-9 to TRBJ2-7; D is possibly TRBD1 (6 bases). The CDR3 spans 16 residues. The V gene's germline CDR1 is SEHNR and CDR2 FQNEAQ (reference sequence). V was cut by 3 bases and J by 4 bases, with 19 bases left in between. This CDR3 reads CASSFGTRDTQYEQYF. The CDR3 bases are TGTGCCAGCAGCTTCGGGACCCGGGACACTCAATACGAGCAGTACTTC.

The CDR3 DNA reads TGTGCCAGCAGTTTAATTGGTAGCGGGAGAGGAGATACGCAGTATTTT. Its protein product is CASSLIGSGRGDTQYF. V usage is TRBV27 and J usage is TRBJ2-3; the match to TRBD2 covers 9 bases. This CDR3 contains 16 residues. Trimming at V came to 2 bases and at J to 5 bases, leaving 8 bases not matched to a gene. Germline loops: CDR1 MNHEY, CDR2 SMNVEV (reference sequence).

V is TRBV3-1 (or the pseudogene TRBV3-2) and J is TRBJ2-1; 7 positions match TRBD2. V lost 6 bases and J lost 6; bases outside the gene matches: 11. The CDR3 length is 15 residues. Germline CDR1 is LGHDT and CDR2 is YNNKEL (reference sequence). The CDR3 nucleotides read TGTGCCAGCAGACCGGCGGCGGGAGCCTTCAATGAGCAGTTCTTC. This sequence encodes CASRPAAGAFNEQFF.

This sequence joins TRBV12-3 or TRBV12-4 and TRBJ1-5, with 7 positions matching TRBD1. The CDR3 has 13 amino acids. V lost 6 bases, J lost 4 bases, and 3 bases stayed unmatched. The CDR3 DNA reads as TGTGCCAGCAGGCCAGGGGGTAATCAGCCCCAGCATTTT. This encodes CASRPGGNQPQHF.

The chain is built from TRBV2 and TRBJ2-1, with 13 bases matching TRBD2. V was clipped by 8 bases and J by 2 bases; unmatched bases: 9. Germline values: CDR1 SNHLY, CDR2 FYNNEI. CDR3 size: 17 residues. CDR3 DNA sequence: TGTGCCAGCCGAGACCCGGGACTAGCGGGGACCTACAATGAGCAGTTCTTC. Translating gives CASRDPGLAGTYNEQFF. The entire variable domain, with the rest obtained from reference TRBV2 and TRBJ2-1, is as follows: EPEVTQTPSHQVTQMGQEVILRCVPISNHLYFYWYRQILGQKVEFLVSFYNNEISEKSEIFDDQFSVERPDGSNFTLKIRSTKLEDSAMYFCASRDPGLAGTYNEQFFGPGTRLTVL.

CDR3 coding DNA: TGTGCCAGTAGTACCGGGACAGGGGCGCGTGGCTACACCTTC. It is translated as CASSTGTGARGYTF. The genes are TRBV19 and TRBJ1-2; TRBD1 agrees at 10 bases. The CDR3 is 14 amino acids. The V gene's germline CDR1 is LNHDA and CDR2 SQIVND (reference sequence). Germline trimming cut 4 bases from V and 7 bases from J; bases unmatched to any gene: 6.

The CDR3 sequence: CASSIDGSSYNEQFF. CDR3 coding DNA: TGCGCCAGCAGCATAGACGGGAGCTCCTACAATGAGCAGTTCTTC. V usage is TRBV5-1 and J usage is TRBJ2-1; perhaps TRBD2 as D (6 bases). In germline, CDR1 is SGHRS, CDR2 YFSETQ. The CDR3 covers 15 residues. V lost 4 bases to trimming and J lost 0 bases, with 11 bases between them.

This chain uses TRBV14 with TRBJ2-1; tentatively, D is TRBD2 (6 bases). The CDR3 consists of 15 residues. Trimming removed 5 bases at V and 1 base at J, with 12 bases between. CDR1 is SGHDN and CDR2 is FVKESK in the germline V gene. In DNA, the CDR3 is TGTGCCAGCAGCATGTGGGGAGGATCCTACAATGAGCAGTTCTTC. It encodes CASSMWGGSYNEQFF.

The V call is TRBV5-8, the J call TRBJ2-7; TRBD2 is a possible D gene (7 bases). The CDR3 spans 13 residues. Germline assignment: CDR1 SGHTS and CDR2 YDEGEE. Trimming removed 0 bases from V and 6 bases from J, with 10 bases in between. CDR3 bases: TGTGCCAGCAGCTTGGGGCGGGGGCTCGAGCAGTACTTC. It specifies CASSLGRGLEQYF. Looking up the rest from reference TRBV5-8 and TRBJ2-7 gives the full variable domain: EAGVTQSPTHLIKTRGQQATLRCSPISGHTSVYWYQQALGLGLQFLLWYDEGEERNRGNFPPRFSGRQFPNYSSELNVNALELEDSALYLCASSLGRGLEQYFGPGTRLTVT.

This clone was detected once. The chain is built from TRBV19 and TRBJ2-3; D is ambiguous. Germline loops: CDR1 LNHDA, CDR2 SQIVND (reference sequence). The CDR3 is 13 amino acids. V was shortened by 1 base and J by 2 bases, with 4 bases between the two germline ends. This CDR3 is CASSIGLTDTQYF. The CDR3 DNA reads as TGTGCCAGTAGTATAGGACTCACAGATACGCAGTATTTT.

The J gene is TRBJ1-1, the V gene TRBV6-5; tentative D call: TRBD1 (6 bases). CDR1 MNHEY and CDR2 SVGAGI come from the germline V gene. V was cut by 6 bases and J by 1 base, with 12 bases left in between. The CDR3 totals 14 residues. CDR3 bases: TGTGCCAGCAGAGATTTACAGGGGAACACTGAAGCTTTCTTT. Protein product: CASRDLQGNTEAFF.